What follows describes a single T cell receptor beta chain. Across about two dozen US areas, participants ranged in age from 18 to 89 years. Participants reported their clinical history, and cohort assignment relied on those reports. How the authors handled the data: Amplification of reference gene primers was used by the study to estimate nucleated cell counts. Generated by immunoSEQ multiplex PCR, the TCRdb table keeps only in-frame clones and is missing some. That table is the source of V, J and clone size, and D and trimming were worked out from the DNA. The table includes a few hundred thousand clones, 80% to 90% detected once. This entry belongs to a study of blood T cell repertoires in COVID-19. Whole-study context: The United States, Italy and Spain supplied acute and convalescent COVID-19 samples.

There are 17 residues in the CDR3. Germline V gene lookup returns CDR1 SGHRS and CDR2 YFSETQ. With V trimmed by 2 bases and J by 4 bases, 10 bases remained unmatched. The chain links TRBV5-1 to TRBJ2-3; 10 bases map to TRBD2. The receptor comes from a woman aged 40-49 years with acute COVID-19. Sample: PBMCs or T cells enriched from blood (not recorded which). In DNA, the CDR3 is TGCGCCAGCAGCTTCTTTCTAGCGGGAGCCGGGGCAGATACGCAGTATTTT. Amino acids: CASSFFLAGAGADTQYF.